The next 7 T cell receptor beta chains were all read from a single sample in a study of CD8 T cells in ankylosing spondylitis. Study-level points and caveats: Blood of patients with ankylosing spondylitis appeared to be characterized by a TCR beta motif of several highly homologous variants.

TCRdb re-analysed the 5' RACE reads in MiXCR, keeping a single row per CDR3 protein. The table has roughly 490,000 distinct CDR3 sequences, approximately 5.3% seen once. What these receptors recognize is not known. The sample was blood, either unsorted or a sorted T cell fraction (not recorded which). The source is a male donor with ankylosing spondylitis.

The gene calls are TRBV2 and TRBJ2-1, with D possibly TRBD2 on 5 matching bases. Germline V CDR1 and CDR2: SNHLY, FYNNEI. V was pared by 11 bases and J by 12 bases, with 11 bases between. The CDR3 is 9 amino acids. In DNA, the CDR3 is TGTGCCGTATCGGACTCGCAGTTCTTC. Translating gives CAVSDSQFF.

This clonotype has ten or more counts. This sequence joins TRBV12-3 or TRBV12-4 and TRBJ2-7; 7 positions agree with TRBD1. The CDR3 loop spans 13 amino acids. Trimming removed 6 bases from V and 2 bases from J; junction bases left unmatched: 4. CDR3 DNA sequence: TGTGCCAGCAGCAGGGGGAAGGCCTACGAGCAGTACTTC. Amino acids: CASSRGKAYEQYF.

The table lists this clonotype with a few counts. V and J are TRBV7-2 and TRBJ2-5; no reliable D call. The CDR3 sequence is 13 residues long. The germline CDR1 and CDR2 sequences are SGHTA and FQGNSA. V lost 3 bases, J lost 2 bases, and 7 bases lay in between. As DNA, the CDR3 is TGTGCCAGCAGCTTCTCGTTTCAAGAGACCCAGTACTTC. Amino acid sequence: CASSFSFQETQYF.

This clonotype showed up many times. The CDR3 region is CASSQSLRGSQPQHF. The CDR3, as DNA: TGCGCCAGCAGCCAAAGTTTACGGGGTAGCCAGCCCCAGCATTTT. The rearrangement uses TRBV4-1 and TRBJ1-5; D not resolved. Trimming stripped 2 bases from V and 7 bases from J, with 15 bases between. Per the germline V gene, CDR1 is MGHRA and CDR2 is YSYEKL. The CDR3 length is 15 residues.

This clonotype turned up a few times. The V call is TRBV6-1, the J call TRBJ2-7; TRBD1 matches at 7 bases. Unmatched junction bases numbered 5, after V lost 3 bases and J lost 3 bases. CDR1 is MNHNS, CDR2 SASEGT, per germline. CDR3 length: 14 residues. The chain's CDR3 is CASSDVGQHYEQYF. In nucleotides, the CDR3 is TGTGCCAGCAGTGATGTGGGACAGCACTACGAGCAGTACTTC.

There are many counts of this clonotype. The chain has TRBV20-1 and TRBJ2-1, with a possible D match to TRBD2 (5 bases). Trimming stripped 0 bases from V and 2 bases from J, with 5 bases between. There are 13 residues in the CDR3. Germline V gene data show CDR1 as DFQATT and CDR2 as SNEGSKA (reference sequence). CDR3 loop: CSARDGTYNEQFF. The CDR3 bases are TGCAGTGCTAGAGACGGGACCTACAATGAGCAGTTCTTC.

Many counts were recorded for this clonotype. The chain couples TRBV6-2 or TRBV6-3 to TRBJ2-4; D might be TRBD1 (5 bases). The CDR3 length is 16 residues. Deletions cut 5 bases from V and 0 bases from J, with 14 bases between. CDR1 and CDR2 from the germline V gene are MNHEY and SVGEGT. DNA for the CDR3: TGTGCCAGCAGTCCGACGACAGTTCTAGCCAAAAACATTCAGTACTTC. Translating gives CASSPTTVLAKNIQYF.